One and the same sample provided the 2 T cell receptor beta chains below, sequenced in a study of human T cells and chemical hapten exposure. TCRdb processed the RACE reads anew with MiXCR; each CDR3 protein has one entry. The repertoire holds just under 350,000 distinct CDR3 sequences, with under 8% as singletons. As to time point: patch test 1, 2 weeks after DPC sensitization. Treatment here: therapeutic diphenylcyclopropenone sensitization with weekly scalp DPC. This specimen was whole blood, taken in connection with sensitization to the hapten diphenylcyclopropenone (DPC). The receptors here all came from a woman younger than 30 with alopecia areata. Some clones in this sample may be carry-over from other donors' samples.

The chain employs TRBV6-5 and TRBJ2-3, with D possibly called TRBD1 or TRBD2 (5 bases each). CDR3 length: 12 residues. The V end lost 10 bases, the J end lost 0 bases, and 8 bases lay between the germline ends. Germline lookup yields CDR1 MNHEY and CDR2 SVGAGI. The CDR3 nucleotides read TGTGCCACCCGGGACAGCACAGATACGCAGTATTTT. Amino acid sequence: CATRDSTDTQYF.

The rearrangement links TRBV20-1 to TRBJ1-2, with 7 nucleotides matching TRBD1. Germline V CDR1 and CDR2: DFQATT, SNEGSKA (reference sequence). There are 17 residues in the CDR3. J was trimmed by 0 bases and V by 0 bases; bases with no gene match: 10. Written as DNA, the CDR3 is TGCAGTGCTAGAGATCTGAACAGGGGAACCTCTAACTATGGCTACACCTTC. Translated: CSARDLNRGTSNYGYTF.